The 9 T cell receptor beta chains reported below all come from one sample, sequenced in a study of T-cell memory formation after mild COVID-19. Using its own MiXCR run on the 5' RACE reads, TCRdb lists one record per CDR3 protein. The profile shows 150,000 or so distinct CDR3 sequences, around 13% of them singletons. Sequences were obtained from PBMCs or a T cell subset sorted from them (not recorded which). The receptors originated from an adult woman who had mild COVID-19 (a few samples of this study predate the infection). Cell type and time point are not known.

A few counts support this clonotype. The rearrangement links TRBV7-9 to TRBJ2-3; D is uncertain. V gave up 1 base and J gave up 3 bases, with 8 bases separating them. The length of the CDR3 is 14 residues. In germline, CDR1 is SEHNR, CDR2 FQNEAQ (reference sequence). The CDR3 protein is CASSLEAYTDTQYF. The CDR3 nucleotides are TGTGCCAGCAGCTTAGAGGCTTATACAGATACGCAGTATTTT.

This chain connects TRBV12-3 or TRBV12-4 to TRBJ2-3, with no clear D. V lost 5 bases and J 5 bases, leaving 14 bases between the germline ends. CDR3 length: 14 residues. In DNA, the CDR3 is TGTGCCAGCAGTCCACATGGTGGCCTAGATACGCAGTATTTT. Its translation is CASSPHGGLDTQYF.

Turning to this clonotype: Lacking the conserved final phenylalanine or tryptophan, this CDR3 likely reflects a read error. The genes are TRBV11-1 and TRBJ2-1; 13 positions match TRBD2. The CDR3 is 16 amino acids. The V gene's germline CDR1 is SGHAT and CDR2 FQDESV (reference sequence). V lost 5 bases and J lost 10; bases outside the gene matches: 11. CDR3 in DNA: TGTGCCAGCAGCCCACCGACTAGCGGGAGGTCTCAGGAGCAGTTCTTA. Protein sequence: CASSPPTSGRSQEQFL.

The genes are TRBV7-2 and TRBJ2-1; 7 bases are shared with TRBD2. The germline V gene has CDR1 SGHTA and CDR2 FQGNSA. The CDR3 has 14 amino acids. V lost 6 bases, J lost 7 bases, and 9 bases stayed unmatched. The CDR3 protein is CASRGGRAGNEQFF. CDR3 nucleotide sequence: TGTGCCAGCAGGGGGGGGAGGGCCGGAAATGAGCAGTTCTTC.

The chain couples TRBV3-1 to TRBJ1-1; D is undetermined. CDR1 and CDR2 from the germline V gene are LGHDT and YNNKEL (reference sequence). The CDR3 consists of 12 residues. V was clipped by 1 base and J by 3 bases, with 3 bases between them. The CDR3 sequence is CASSQADTEAFF. As DNA, the CDR3 is TGTGCCAGCAGCCAAGCAGACACTGAAGCTTTCTTT.

The chain employs TRBV10-3 and TRBJ1-2; D is ambiguous. The germline V gene has CDR1 ENHRY and CDR2 SYGVKD. With 0 bases removed from V and 3 bases from J, the gap between germline ends came to 8 bases. This CDR3 contains 14 residues. The CDR3 DNA reads as TGTGCCATCAGTGAGTCACCCCGGGACTATGGCTACACCTTC. Protein: CAISESPRDYGYTF.

This clonotype was detected only a few times. The J gene is TRBJ2-3, the V gene TRBV12-3 or TRBV12-4; weak D call: TRBD2 (7 bases). The CDR3 loop spans 16 amino acids. Trimming shortened V by 2 bases and J by 1 base, and 13 bases separated the two germline ends. CDR3 amino acids: CASSLRGARGTDTQYF. CDR3 DNA sequence: TGTGCCAGCAGTTTACGGGGGGCAAGGGGCACAGATACGCAGTATTTT.

The sample holds many counts of this clonotype. The chain joins TRBV5-1 to TRBJ2-7; 7 positions match TRBD2. V lost 4 bases to trimming and J lost 2 bases; unmatched junction nucleotides: 9. The CDR3 contains 15 residues. Germline assignment: CDR1 SGHRS and CDR2 YFSETQ. The CDR3 DNA reads TGCGCCAGCAGCAGGTCTAGCGGTTTACCCTACGAGCAGTACTTC. This sequence encodes CASSRSSGLPYEQYF.

V usage is TRBV11-2 and J usage is TRBJ2-6, with D possibly being TRBD1 (5 bases). The V gene lost 4 bases and the J gene lost 5 bases, with 12 bases spanning the gap. Germline V CDR1 and CDR2: SGHAT, FQNNGV. The CDR3 extends over 15 amino acids. CDR3 loop: CASSSQGFRANVLTF. CDR3 sequence (DNA): TGTGCCAGCAGCTCCCAGGGTTTCCGGGCCAACGTCCTGACTTTC.